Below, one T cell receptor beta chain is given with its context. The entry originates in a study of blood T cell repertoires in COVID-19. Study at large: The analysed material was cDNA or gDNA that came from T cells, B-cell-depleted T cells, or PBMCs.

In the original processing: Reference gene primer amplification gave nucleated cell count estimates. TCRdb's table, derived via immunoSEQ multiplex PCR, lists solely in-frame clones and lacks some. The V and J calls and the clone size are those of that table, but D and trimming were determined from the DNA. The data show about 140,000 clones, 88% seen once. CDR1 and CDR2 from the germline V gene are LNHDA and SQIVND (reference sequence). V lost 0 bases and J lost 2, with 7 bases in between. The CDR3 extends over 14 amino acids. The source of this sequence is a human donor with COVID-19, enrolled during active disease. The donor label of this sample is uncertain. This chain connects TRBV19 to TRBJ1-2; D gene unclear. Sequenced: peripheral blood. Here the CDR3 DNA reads TGTGCCAGTAGTATAGATAACACCAACTATGGCTACACCTTC. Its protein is CASSIDNTNYGYTF.